The following is a T cell receptor beta chain sequence with its context. Its matching antigen is unknown. This entry comes from a study of T cell responses to AZD1222 COVID-19 vaccine. Across the study: Second-dose groups at about 4 or about 12 weeks were pooled.

Findings and caveats of the study: Repertoires were obtained only post-peak T cell response. A reported finding is that nearly half of spike-specific TCRs target unmutated variant regions. Once two AZD1222 doses were given, Spike-specific TCR breadth and depth went up.

This CDR3 contains 19 residues. CDR1 SGHAT and CDR2 FQNNGV come from the germline V gene. Trimming at V came to 0 bases and at J to 2 bases, leaving 9 bases not matched to a gene. Sequencing used immunoSEQ multiplex PCR; TCRdb keeps in-frame clones, though not all of them. The data show 130,000 to 150,000 clones, around 91% seen once. The rearrangement joins TRBV11-2 to TRBJ2-5; TRBD2 agrees at 13 bases. The sequence was collected from an adult in good health. The sequenced sample was peripheral blood, obtained on day 0 of AZD1222 vaccination. DNA of the CDR3: TGTGCCAGCAGCTTAGAAGGCGGACTAGCGGGAGAAGCACAAGAGACCCAGTACTTC. Protein sequence: CASSLEGGLAGEAQETQYF.